This TCR beta chain was identified in a study of sequential checkpoint blockade in melanoma. Study-level background: After both sequences, patients received maintenance nivolumab.

Clones were read by immunoSEQ multiplex PCR, and TCRdb kept only the in-frame ones, dropping some. Here the sample spans 8,400 or so clones, around 72% being singletons. As for treatment: randomized to nivolumab then ipilimumab (arm A) or the reverse (arm B). Trimming removed 3 bases from V and 0 bases from J, with 9 bases in between. Germline values: CDR1 SGHNT, CDR2 YYREEE (reference sequence). This CDR3 contains 14 residues. The starting material was CD8+ T cells sorted from blood (inferred from file names), obtained from a patient given nivolumab and ipilimumab in sequence. This sequence was found in a human donor with melanoma. The chain has TRBV5-4 and TRBJ2-5, with TRBD1 as a possible D gene (6 bases). CDR3 sequence: CASSWTAYQETQYF. The CDR3, as DNA: TGTGCCAGCAGCTGGACAGCGTACCAAGAGACCCAGTACTTC.